This T cell receptor beta chain is from a study of blood T cell repertoires in COVID-19. The overall study: PBMCs, B-cell-depleted T cells, or T cells were the source of the cDNA or gDNA that made up the material.

Authors' data handling: Scientists estimated how many nucleated cells there were by amplifying reference gene primers. Produced via immunoSEQ multiplex PCR; TCRdb's table is partial and in-frame only. V, J and clone size are those of that table, while D and trimming were read from the DNA. The sample shows 80,000 to 100,000 clones, over 70% of them seen only once. Losses at the gene ends were 5 bases for V and 3 bases for J; bases not matched to a gene: 9. The length of the CDR3 is 15 residues. Germline CDR1 LNHDA, CDR2 SQIVND (reference sequence). Material: peripheral blood. The chain is built from TRBV19 and TRBJ2-7, with 8 bases identical to TRBD1. This receptor was obtained from a man between 60 and 70 years old with acute or convalescent COVID-19. CDR3 nucleotide sequence: TGTGCCAGTAGTTCTCCGGGACAGGCGGTCTACGAGCAGTACTTC. It encodes CASSSPGQAVYEQYF.